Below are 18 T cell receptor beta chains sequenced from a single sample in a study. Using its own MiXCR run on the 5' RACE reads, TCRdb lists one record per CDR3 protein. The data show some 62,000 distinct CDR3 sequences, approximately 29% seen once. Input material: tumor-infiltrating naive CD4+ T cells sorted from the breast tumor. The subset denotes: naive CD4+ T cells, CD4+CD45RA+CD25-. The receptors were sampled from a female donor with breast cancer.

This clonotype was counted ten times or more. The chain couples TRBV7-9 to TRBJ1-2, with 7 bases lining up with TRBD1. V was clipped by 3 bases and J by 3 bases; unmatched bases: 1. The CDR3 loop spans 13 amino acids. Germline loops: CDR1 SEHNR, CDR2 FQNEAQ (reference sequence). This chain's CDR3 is CASSFGTDYGYTF. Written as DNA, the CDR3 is TGTGCCAGCAGCTTTGGGACAGACTATGGCTACACCTTC. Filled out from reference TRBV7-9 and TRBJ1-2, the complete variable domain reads DTGVSQNPRHKITKRGQNVTFRCDPISEHNRLYWYRQTLGQGPEFLTYFQNEAQLEKSRLLSDRFSAERPKGSFSTLEIQRTEQGDSAMYLCASSFGTDYGYTFGSGTRLTVV.

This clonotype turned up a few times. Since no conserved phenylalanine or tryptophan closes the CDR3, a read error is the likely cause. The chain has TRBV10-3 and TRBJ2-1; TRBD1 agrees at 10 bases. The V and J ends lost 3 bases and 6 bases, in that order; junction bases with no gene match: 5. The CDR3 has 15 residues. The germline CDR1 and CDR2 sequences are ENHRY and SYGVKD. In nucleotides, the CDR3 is TGTGCCATCAGTGAAGGACAGGGGGTGGCCAATGAGCAGTTCTCC. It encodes CAISEGQGVANEQFS.

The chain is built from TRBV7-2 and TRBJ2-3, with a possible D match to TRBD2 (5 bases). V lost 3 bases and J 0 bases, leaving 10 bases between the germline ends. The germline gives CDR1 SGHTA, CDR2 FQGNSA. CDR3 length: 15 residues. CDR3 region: CASSLSSLSTDTQYF. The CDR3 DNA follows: TGTGCCAGCAGCTTGTCTAGCCTGAGCACAGATACGCAGTATTTT.

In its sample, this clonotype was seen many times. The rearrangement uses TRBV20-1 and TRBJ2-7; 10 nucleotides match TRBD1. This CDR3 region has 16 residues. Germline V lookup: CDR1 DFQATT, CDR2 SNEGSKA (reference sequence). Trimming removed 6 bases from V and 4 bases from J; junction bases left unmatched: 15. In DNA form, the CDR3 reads TGCAGTGCCAACGGGCATCAGGGACAGGGGAAGTACGAGCAGTACTTC. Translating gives CSANGHQGQGKYEQYF.

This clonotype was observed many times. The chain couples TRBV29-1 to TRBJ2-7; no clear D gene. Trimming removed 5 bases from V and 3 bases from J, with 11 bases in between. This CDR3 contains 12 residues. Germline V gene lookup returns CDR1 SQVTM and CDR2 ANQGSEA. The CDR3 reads CSVITFSYEQYF. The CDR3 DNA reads TGCAGCGTTATCACTTTCAGCTACGAGCAGTACTTC.

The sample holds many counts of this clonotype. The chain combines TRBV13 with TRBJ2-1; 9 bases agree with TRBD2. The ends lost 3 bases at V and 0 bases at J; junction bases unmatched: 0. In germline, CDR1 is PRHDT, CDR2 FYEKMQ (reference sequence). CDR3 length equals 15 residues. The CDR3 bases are TGTGCCAGCAGCTTTAGCGGGAGCTCCTACAATGAGCAGTTCTTC. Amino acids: CASSFSGSSYNEQFF.

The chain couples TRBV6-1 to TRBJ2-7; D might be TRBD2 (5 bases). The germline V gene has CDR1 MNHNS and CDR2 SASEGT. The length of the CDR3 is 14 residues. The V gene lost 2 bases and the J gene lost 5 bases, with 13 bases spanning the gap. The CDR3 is CASSELRAVDEQYF. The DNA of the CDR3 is TGTGCCAGCAGTGAACTGAGGGCCGTTGACGAGCAGTACTTC.

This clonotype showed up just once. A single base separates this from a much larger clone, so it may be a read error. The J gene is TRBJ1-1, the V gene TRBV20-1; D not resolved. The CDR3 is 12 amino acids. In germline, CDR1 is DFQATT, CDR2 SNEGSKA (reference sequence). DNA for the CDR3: TGCAGTGTAGGTGATTGGGTTGCTGAAGCTCTCTTT. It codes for CSVGDWVAEALF.

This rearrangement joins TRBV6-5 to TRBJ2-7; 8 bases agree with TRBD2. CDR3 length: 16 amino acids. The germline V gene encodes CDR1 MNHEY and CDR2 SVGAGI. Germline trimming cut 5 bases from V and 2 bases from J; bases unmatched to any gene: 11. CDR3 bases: TGTGCCAGCAGTCCCTCGGGGGGGACCCCTCCCTACGAGCAGTACTTC. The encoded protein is CASSPSGGTPPYEQYF.

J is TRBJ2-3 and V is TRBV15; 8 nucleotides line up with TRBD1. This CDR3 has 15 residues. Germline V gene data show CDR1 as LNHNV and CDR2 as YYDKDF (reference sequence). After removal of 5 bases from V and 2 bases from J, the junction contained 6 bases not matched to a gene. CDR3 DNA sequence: TGTGCCACCAGCCCGACAGGGGCATACACAGATACGCAGTATTTT. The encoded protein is CATSPTGAYTDTQYF. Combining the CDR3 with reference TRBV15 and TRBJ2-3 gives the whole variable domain DAMVIQNPRYQVTQFGKPVTLSCSQTLNHNVMYWYQQKSSQAPKLLFHYYDKDFNNEADTPDNFQSRRPNTSFCFLDIRSPGLGDTAMYLCATSPTGAYTDTQYFGPGTRLTVL.

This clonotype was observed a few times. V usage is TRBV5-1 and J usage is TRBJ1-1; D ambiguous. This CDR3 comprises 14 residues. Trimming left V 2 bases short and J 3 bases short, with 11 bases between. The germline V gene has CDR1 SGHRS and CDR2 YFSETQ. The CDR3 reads CASSFEGSHTEAFF. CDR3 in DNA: TGCGCCAGCAGCTTTGAGGGCTCCCACACTGAAGCTTTCTTT.

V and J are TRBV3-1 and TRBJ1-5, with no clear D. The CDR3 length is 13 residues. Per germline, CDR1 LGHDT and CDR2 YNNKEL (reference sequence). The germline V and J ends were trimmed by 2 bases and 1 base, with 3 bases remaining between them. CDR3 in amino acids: CASSQMSNQPQHF. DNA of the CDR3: TGTGCCAGCAGCCAAATGAGCAATCAGCCCCAGCATTTT.

The CDR3 loop reads CASSLAGTSGDEYF. CDR3 in DNA: TGCGCCAGCAGCTTGGCCGGGACTAGCGGAGACGAGTACTTC. The J gene is TRBJ2-7, the V gene TRBV5-1; TRBD2 agrees at 11 bases. With 0 bases clipped from V and 11 bases from J, the junction kept 7 bases outside the gene matches. The CDR3 contains 14 residues. CDR1 and CDR2 from the germline V gene are SGHRS and YFSETQ.

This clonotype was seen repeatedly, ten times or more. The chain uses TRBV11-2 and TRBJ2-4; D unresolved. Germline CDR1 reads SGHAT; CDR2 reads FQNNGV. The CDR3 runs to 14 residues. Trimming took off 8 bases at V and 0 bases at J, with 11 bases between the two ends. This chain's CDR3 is CASSSRLAKNIQYF. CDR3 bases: TGTGCCAGCTCCTCCCGGCTAGCCAAAAACATTCAGTACTTC. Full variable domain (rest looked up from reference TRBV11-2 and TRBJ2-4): EAGVAQSPRYKIIEKRQSVAFWCNPISGHATLYWYQQILGQGPKLLIQFQNNGVVDDSQLPKDRFSAERLKGVDSTLKIQPAKLEDSAVYLCASSSRLAKNIQYFGAGTRLSVL.

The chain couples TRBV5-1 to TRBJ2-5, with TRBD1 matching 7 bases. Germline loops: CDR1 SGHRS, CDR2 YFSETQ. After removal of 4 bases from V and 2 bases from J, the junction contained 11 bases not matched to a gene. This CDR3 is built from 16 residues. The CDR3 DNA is TGCGCCAGCAGCCTGGGACAGCTGGGGGTTCAAGAGACCCAGTACTTC. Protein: CASSLGQLGVQETQYF.

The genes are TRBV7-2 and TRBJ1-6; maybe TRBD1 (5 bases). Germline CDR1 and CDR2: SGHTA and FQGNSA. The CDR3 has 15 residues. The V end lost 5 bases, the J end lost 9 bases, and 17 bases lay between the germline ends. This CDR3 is CASSPQGTNGSPLHF. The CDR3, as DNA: TGTGCCAGCAGCCCTCAGGGTACTAATGGTTCACCCCTCCACTTT.

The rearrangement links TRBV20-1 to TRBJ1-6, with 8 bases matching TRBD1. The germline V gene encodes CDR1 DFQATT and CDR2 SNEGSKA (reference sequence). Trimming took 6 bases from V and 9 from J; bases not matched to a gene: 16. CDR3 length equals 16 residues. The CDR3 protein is CSAPSGGQGAGSPLHF. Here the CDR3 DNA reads TGCAGTGCCCCCTCGGGTGGGCAGGGGGCAGGTTCACCCCTCCACTTT.

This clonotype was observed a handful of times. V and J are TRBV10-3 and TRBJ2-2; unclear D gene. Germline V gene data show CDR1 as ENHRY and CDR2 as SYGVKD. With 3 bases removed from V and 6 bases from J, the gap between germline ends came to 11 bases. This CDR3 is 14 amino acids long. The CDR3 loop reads CAISDFGVSGELFF. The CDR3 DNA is TGTGCCATCAGTGACTTTGGGGTGTCCGGGGAGCTGTTTTTT.